Each of the 14 T cell receptor beta chains below was sequenced from the same sample in a study of T-cell memory formation after mild COVID-19. TCRdb redid the calling of the 5' RACE reads with MiXCR, one entry per CDR3 protein. The repertoire holds roughly 100,000 distinct CDR3 sequences, over 15% seen once, with 25% to 30% in the top ten. Sequencing was done on a sample of PBMCs or a T cell subset sorted from them (not recorded which). Receptors originate from an adult woman who had mild COVID-19 (a few samples of this study predate the infection). Cell type and time point are not known.

The CDR3 sequence is CASSSVSNEQFF. Written as DNA, the CDR3 is TGTGCCAGCAGCTCCGTCTCCAATGAGCAGTTCTTC. This rearrangement joins TRBV12-3 or TRBV12-4 to TRBJ2-1; no clear D gene. The CDR3 contains 12 residues. Trimming shortened V by 6 bases and J by 6 bases, and 9 bases separated the two germline ends.

This chain uses TRBV6-5 with TRBJ2-7; unclear D gene. Trimming took off 2 bases at V and 2 bases at J, with 7 bases between the two ends. This CDR3 contains 13 residues. The germline CDR1 and CDR2 sequences are MNHEY and SVGAGI. CDR3 bases: TGTGCCAGCAGTTACAGTACAGCCTACGAGCAGTACTTC. Translation gives CASSYSTAYEQYF.

The chain links TRBV29-1 to TRBJ2-5; D perhaps matches TRBD1 (6 bases). CDR1 and CDR2 (germline): SQVTM, ANQGSEA. Trimming shortened V by 1 base and J by 0 bases, and 9 bases separated the two germline ends. The length of the CDR3 is 14 residues. CDR3 amino acids: CSVEGTEYQETQYF. CDR3 coding DNA: TGCAGCGTTGAAGGGACAGAGTACCAAGAGACCCAGTACTTC.

This clonotype was counted between two and nine times. The chain couples TRBV6-5 to TRBJ1-1, with D maybe TRBD1 (5 bases). Trimming pared 10 bases from V and 0 bases from J, leaving 12 bases between. Germline V gene lookup returns CDR1 MNHEY and CDR2 SVGAGI. The CDR3 contains 13 residues. CDR3 DNA: TGTGCCATCCGGAGGGGCATGAACACTGAAGCTTTCTTT. This gives the protein CAIRRGMNTEAFF.

The table lists this clonotype with a few counts. The chain combines TRBV5-6 with TRBJ2-3, with 9 bases that match TRBD2. The CDR3 sequence is 15 residues long. The germline CDR1 and CDR2 sequences are SGHDT and YYEEEE. J gave up 8 bases and V 1 base, and 8 bases lay outside the gene matches. For the CDR3, the DNA is TGTGCCAGCAGCTTGAACGCGGGAGGGGGATCTACGCAGTATTTT. Its translation is CASSLNAGGGSTQYF.

V usage is TRBV29-1 and J usage is TRBJ1-1; maybe TRBD1 (5 bases). The length of the CDR3 is 13 residues. V dropped 6 bases and J dropped 1 base, with 12 bases sitting between them. CDR1 SQVTM and CDR2 ANQGSEA come from the germline V gene. This chain's CDR3 is CSVSGGANTEAFF. The CDR3, as DNA: TGCAGCGTGAGTGGTGGGGCGAACACTGAAGCTTTCTTT.

The chain combines TRBV4-2 with TRBJ2-3, with TRBD2 matching 14 bases. This CDR3 spans 19 amino acids. In germline, CDR1 is LGHNA, CDR2 YNFKEQ. J was trimmed by 2 bases and V by 1 base; bases with no gene match: 8. The CDR3 is CASSQGPGLAGVPTDTQYF. The CDR3 DNA reads as TGTGCCAGCAGCCAAGGTCCGGGACTAGCGGGAGTTCCCACAGATACGCAGTATTTT.

The chain couples TRBV12-3 or TRBV12-4 to TRBJ2-7; no reliable D call. This CDR3 contains 11 residues. V was clipped by 3 bases and J by 7 bases, with 7 bases between them. CDR3 nucleotides: TGTGCCAGCAGTTTGACTGGTGAGCAGTACTTC. Translation gives CASSLTGEQYF.

The table lists this clonotype with a few counts. J is TRBJ2-7 and V is TRBV2; 10 nucleotides match TRBD1. The V gene end was trimmed by 6 bases and the J gene end by 3 bases; junction bases not matched to a gene: 5. In germline, CDR1 is SNHLY, CDR2 FYNNEI. The CDR3 has 14 residues. The CDR3 spells CASRGGQGSYEQYF. CDR3 nucleotide sequence: TGTGCCAGCAGAGGGGGACAGGGGAGCTACGAGCAGTACTTC.

The chain carries TRBV7-6 and TRBJ2-7; 8 bases agree with TRBD1. The CDR3 length is 14 residues. Germline V lookup: CDR1 SGHVS, CDR2 FNYEAQ. With V trimmed by 5 bases and J by 3 bases, 6 bases remained unmatched. Here the CDR3 reads CASSPGTGYYEQYF. The CDR3 bases are TGTGCCAGCAGCCCCGGGACAGGCTACTACGAGCAGTACTTC. Full variable domain (rest looked up from reference TRBV7-6 and TRBJ2-7): GAGVSQSPRYKVTKRGQDVALRCDPISGHVSLYWYRQALGQGPEFLTYFNYEAQQDKSGLPNDRFSAERPEGSISTLTIQRTEQRDSAMYRCASSPGTGYYEQYFGPGTRLTVT.

This clonotype showed up just a few times. The chain uses TRBV20-1 and TRBJ2-1; TRBD2 agrees at 12 bases. Germline-derived CDR1 and CDR2 are DFQATT and SNEGSKA (reference sequence). The CDR3 covers 16 residues. V gave up 2 bases and J gave up 5 bases; unmatched junction bases: 7. CDR3 loop: CSARTLGLAGNNEQFF. CDR3 in DNA: TGCAGTGCTAGAACCTTAGGACTAGCGGGAAACAATGAGCAGTTCTTC.

This clonotype has only a few counts. The rearrangement joins TRBV19 to TRBJ1-1, with D possibly TRBD1 on 6 matching bases. The CDR3 extends over 15 amino acids. Germline loops: CDR1 LNHDA, CDR2 SQIVND (reference sequence). Deletions cut 5 bases from V and 0 bases from J, with 13 bases between. The CDR3 DNA is TGTGCCAGTAGTCCGGGGGCTACAGTGAACACTGAAGCTTTCTTT. Protein sequence: CASSPGATVNTEAFF. The variable domain in full, completed from reference TRBV19 and TRBJ1-1, reads DGGITQSPKYLFRKEGQNVTLSCEQNLNHDAMYWYRQDPGQGLRLIYYSQIVNDFQKGDIAEGYSVSREKKESFPLTVTSAQKNPTAFYLCASSPGATVNTEAFFGQGTRLTVV.

This clonotype turned up a few times. This sequence joins TRBV20-1 and TRBJ2-7; D is possibly TRBD1 (6 bases). Germline CDR1 reads DFQATT; CDR2 reads SNEGSKA (reference sequence). V was trimmed by 5 bases and J by 0 bases, leaving 17 bases between them. The CDR3 sequence is 15 residues long. The chain's CDR3 is CSAGSDRYLSYEQYF. As DNA, the CDR3 is TGCAGTGCTGGGTCGGACAGATACCTCTCCTACGAGCAGTACTTC.

The chain combines TRBV9 with TRBJ1-2, with 7 bases identical to TRBD1. This CDR3 spans 15 amino acids. Germline V gives CDR1 SGDLS, CDR2 YYNGEE. The V and J ends lost 1 base and 6 bases, in that order; junction bases with no gene match: 9. Here the CDR3 reads CASSVLPDRVDGYTF. The CDR3 DNA reads TGTGCCAGCAGCGTACTACCAGACAGGGTGGATGGCTACACCTTC.